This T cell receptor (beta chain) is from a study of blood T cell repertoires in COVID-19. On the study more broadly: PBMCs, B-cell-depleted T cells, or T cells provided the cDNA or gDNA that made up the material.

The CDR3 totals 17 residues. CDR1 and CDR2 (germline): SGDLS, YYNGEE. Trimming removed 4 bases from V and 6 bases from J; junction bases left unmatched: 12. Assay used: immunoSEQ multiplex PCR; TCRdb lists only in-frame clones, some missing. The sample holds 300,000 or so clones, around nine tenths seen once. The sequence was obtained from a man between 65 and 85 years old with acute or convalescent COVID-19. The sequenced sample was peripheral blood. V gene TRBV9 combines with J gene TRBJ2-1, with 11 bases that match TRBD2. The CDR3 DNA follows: TGTGCCAGCAGCCTGATAGATAGCGGGAGGGCCTTCAATGAGCAGTTCTTC. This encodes CASSLIDSGRAFNEQFF.